The 17 T cell receptor beta chains reported below all come from one sample, sequenced in a study of vaccination effects on CD4 cells after COVID-19. Assay: immunoSEQ multiplex PCR; the TCRdb copy retains only in-frame clones and omits some. Among 25,000 to 30,000 clones listed, around 75% were seen once. Viral peptide pools were used in the ViraFEST assay to expand antigen-specific CD4+ T cells, and sequencing came afterward. At the end of roughly 9 days of culture, CD4+ T cells were isolated. Vaccine recipients lacked prior SARS-CoV-2 infection and had negative nucleocapsid antibodies. Their target antigens are unknown. The sequencing here drew on CD4+ T cells from PBMCs cultured with HCoV-NL63 spike peptides, taken before COVID-19 vaccination. The receptors were sampled from a human donor who received a COVID-19 vaccine.

This clone was counted only a few times. The V and J genes are TRBV6-1 and TRBJ1-3; the D is unclear. Per germline, CDR1 MNHNS and CDR2 SASEGT. This CDR3 has 14 residues. The ends were cut back, 0 bases at V and 4 bases at J, with 7 bases in the middle. This CDR3 reads CASSEADRGNTIYF. CDR3 DNA: TGTGCCAGCAGTGAAGCCGACCGAGGAAACACCATATATTTT.

The chain recombines TRBV28 with TRBJ1-6, with no clear D. The germline gives CDR1 MDHEN, CDR2 SYDVKM. V shed 6 bases and J shed 4 bases, with 13 bases lying between them. The CDR3 spans 15 residues. The CDR3 loop reads CASRTQSGYNSPLHF. The CDR3 bases are TGTGCCAGCAGGACCCAAAGCGGTTATAATTCACCCCTCCACTTT.

This clone was picked up a small number of times. This sequence joins TRBV18 and TRBJ1-1; perhaps TRBD1 as D (5 bases). Germline V gene data show CDR1 as KGHSH and CDR2 as LQKENI. Trimming left V 1 base short and J 5 bases short, with 14 bases between. This CDR3 has 15 residues. CDR3 loop: CASSPRMGRGTEAFF. As DNA, the CDR3 is TGTGCCAGCTCACCACGAATGGGGCGGGGAACTGAAGCTTTCTTT.

This clone occurred a few times. The chain carries TRBV6-5 and TRBJ1-5; 8 nucleotides align to TRBD1. CDR3 size: 15 residues. Germline V gene sequence: CDR1 MNHEY, CDR2 SVGAGI. V dropped 6 bases and J dropped 7; count of bases not matched to a gene: 11. The CDR3 DNA reads TGTGCCAGCAGCCTAACGGACAGGGCGAGGCAGCCCCAGCATTTT. This encodes CASSLTDRARQPQHF.

The chain recombines TRBV10-3 with TRBJ2-1; maybe TRBD1 (6 bases). The CDR3 covers 18 residues. The V end lost 0 bases, the J end lost 0 bases, and 15 bases lay between the germline ends. The germline V gene has CDR1 ENHRY and CDR2 SYGVKD. This chain's CDR3 is CAISESGARSSSYNEQFF. The CDR3 DNA follows: TGTGCCATCAGTGAGTCGGGGGCGCGATCGAGCTCCTACAATGAGCAGTTCTTC.

The V call is TRBV10-3, the J call TRBJ1-5; possible D gene TRBD1, 6 bases. This CDR3 is 16 amino acids long. The germline V gene encodes CDR1 ENHRY and CDR2 SYGVKD. Between the trimmed V and J ends, which lost 2 bases and 5 bases, there was a span of 16 bases. The CDR3 is CAISEGGGRMDQPQHF. CDR3 nucleotides: TGTGCCATCAGTGAGGGAGGGGGTCGGATGGATCAGCCCCAGCATTTT.

The chain is built from TRBV3-1 (or the pseudogene TRBV3-2) and TRBJ1-2; TRBD1 matches 10 bases. Germline assignment: CDR1 LGHDT and CDR2 YNNKEL (reference sequence). With V trimmed by 1 base and J by 6 bases, 8 bases remained unmatched. The CDR3 contains 16 residues. The CDR3 DNA reads as TGTGCCAGCAGCCAAGCTTTAGGGACAGGGGCACATGGCTACACCTTC. This translates into CASSQALGTGAHGYTF.

This rearrangement joins TRBV5-8 to TRBJ2-1, with 13 bases identical to TRBD2. The V segment lost 4 bases and the J segment 4 bases; nucleotides outside the gene matches: 14. CDR3 length: 19 amino acids. Germline assignment: CDR1 SGHTS and CDR2 YDEGEE. In nucleotides, the CDR3 is TGTGCCAGCAGCGGAAGCTTCTACTGGGGACTAGCGGGGTACAATGAGCAGTTCTTC. Its translation is CASSGSFYWGLAGYNEQFF.

This chain links TRBV30 with TRBJ2-2; D may be TRBD1 (5 bases). The CDR3 runs 15 residues. The germline CDR1 and CDR2 sequences are GTSNPN and SVGIG (reference sequence). The V gene lost 0 bases and the J gene lost 6 bases, with 14 bases spanning the gap. The CDR3 DNA reads TGTGCCTGGAGTGTAGGCAGGGTAGGAGCCGGGGAGCTGTTTTTT. This sequence encodes CAWSVGRVGAGELFF.

This clone has a handful of counts. CDR3 loop: CASSPRRDNNSPLHF. CDR3 in DNA: TGTGCCAGCAGCCCCCGACGAGACAATAATTCACCCCTCCACTTT. The V and J genes are TRBV9 and TRBJ1-6; no clear D gene. Germline-derived CDR1 and CDR2 are SGDLS and YYNGEE. This CDR3 is built from 15 residues. The V end lost 4 bases, the J end lost 5 bases, and 13 bases lay between the germline ends.

The chain has TRBV24-1 and TRBJ1-1, with 7 positions matching TRBD1. The V gene's germline CDR1 is KGHDR and CDR2 SFDVKD. The CDR3 sequence is 15 residues long. With 9 bases clipped from V and 1 base from J, the junction kept 10 bases outside the gene matches. Written as DNA, the CDR3 is TGTGCCACCGGCATAATGGCAGGGGGGAACACTGAAGCTTTCTTT. It codes for CATGIMAGGNTEAFF.

The chain links TRBV5-1 to TRBJ2-1; D possibly corresponds to TRBD1 (6 bases). Germline CDR1 is SGHRS and CDR2 is YFSETQ. Trimming took 4 bases from V and 10 from J, leaving 18 bases between them. The CDR3 length is 14 residues. The CDR3 protein is CASSVGQPTGEQFF. The DNA for the CDR3 is TGCGCCAGCAGCGTCGGACAGCCTACGGGGGAGCAGTTCTTC.

This CDR3 is CASSFTEQYF. In nucleotides, the CDR3 is TGTGCCAGCAGTTTTACCGAGCAGTACTTC. V is TRBV28 and J is TRBJ2-7; D call uncertain. Trimming cost V 3 bases and J 6 bases, with 3 bases left between them. Germline CDR1 and CDR2: MDHEN and SYDVKM. This CDR3 contains 10 residues.

This clone has more than one count but fewer than ten. The chain links TRBV30 to TRBJ2-1, with 7 bases aligning to TRBD1. The trim removed 2 bases at V and 2 bases at J, leaving 0 bases unmatched. Germline CDR1 is GTSNPN and CDR2 is SVGIG (reference sequence). The CDR3 has 13 amino acids. The CDR3 region is CAWSTGAYNEQFF. The DNA of the CDR3 is TGTGCCTGGAGTACAGGGGCCTACAATGAGCAGTTCTTC.

The chain links TRBV10-3 to TRBJ2-5, with 7 nucleotides matching TRBD1. The germline CDR1 and CDR2 sequences are ENHRY and SYGVKD. Unmatched junction bases numbered 2, after V lost 0 bases and J lost 4 bases. This CDR3 region has 14 residues. CDR3 loop: CAISESTGTETQYF. CDR3 DNA sequence: TGTGCCATCAGTGAGTCGACAGGGACAGAGACCCAGTACTTC.

This chain connects TRBV29-1 to TRBJ1-1; TRBD1 matches at 7 bases. Losses at the gene ends were 6 bases for V and 11 bases for J; bases not matched to a gene: 9. The CDR3 contains 11 residues. Germline CDR1 reads SQVTM; CDR2 reads ANQGSEA. CDR3 sequence: CSVGTGDGAFF. In DNA form, the CDR3 reads TGCAGCGTGGGCACAGGGGATGGGGCTTTCTTT.

CDR3 protein: CASSIPGGAYEQYF. The CDR3, as DNA: TGTGCCAGTAGTATACCAGGGGGCGCCTACGAGCAGTACTTC. The rearrangement joins TRBV19 to TRBJ2-7, with 8 bases fitting TRBD1. Germline trimming cut 2 bases from V and 2 bases from J; bases unmatched to any gene: 2. The CDR3 is 14 residues long. The germline V gene encodes CDR1 LNHDA and CDR2 SQIVND (reference sequence).